This TCR beta chain was retrieved from a study of blood T cell repertoires in COVID-19. In the study overall: Sites across the United States, Italy and Spain contributed samples from acute and convalescent COVID-19. PBMCs, B-cell-depleted T cells, or T cells were the source of the cDNA or gDNA that made up the material.

This CDR3 comprises 18 residues. Germline CDR1 LGHDT, CDR2 YNNKEL (reference sequence). The V end was cut by 1 base, the J end by 0 bases, with 17 bases between. Authors' methods: Researchers report that nucleated cell counts were estimated from reference gene primer amplification. Data came from immunoSEQ multiplex PCR; TCRdb stores just in-frame clones and leaves some out. D and trimming were read from the DNA, whereas the V and J calls and clone size are those reported in that table. The sample has tens of thousands of clones; approximately 86% are singletons. Sequencing was done on a sample of peripheral blood. This TCR came from a man in his 60s with acute or convalescent COVID-19. V usage is TRBV3-1 (or the pseudogene TRBV3-2) and J usage is TRBJ2-3, with D possibly TRBD2 on 5 matching bases. CDR3 in amino acids: CASSQVPPGVASTDTQYF. DNA for the CDR3: TGTGCCAGCAGCCAAGTCCCCCCCGGGGTAGCGAGCACAGATACGCAGTATTTT.